This TCR beta chain was retrieved from a study of human versus mouse CDR3 diversity and MHC coevolution. Study outcomes and limitations: By iCHAO1, human TCR beta clonotypes numbered about 1.6 million, the most. Human CDR3s averaged more deletions and insertions than mouse CDR3s.

Notes on this clone: Its antigen is unidentified.

Sequenced by immunoSEQ multiplex PCR; TCRdb stores in-frame clones only, minus some. The profile shows tens of thousands of clones, roughly 95% of them singletons. V was cut by 5 bases and J by 2 bases, with 12 bases left in between. The CDR3 is 15 residues long. Germline CDR1 is SEHNR and CDR2 is FQNEAQ (reference sequence). This TCR derives from a person between 25 and 75 years old in good health. The sample consisted of naive CD4+ T cells from blood. Noted subset: CD45RO-negative CD62L-positive naive CD4 T cells. The chain links TRBV7-9 to TRBJ1-4, with D maybe TRBD1 (5 bases). DNA of the CDR3: TGTGCCAGCAGCCCCCGTCCAGGGACTAATGAAAAACTGTTTTTT. Amino acids: CASSPRPGTNEKLFF.